The next 26 T cell receptor beta chains were all read from a single sample in a study of shared clonotypes between healthy human individuals. Using immunoSEQ multiplex PCR, the repertoire was profiled, and TCRdb retains in-frame clones only, with some absent. The sample carries about 2 million clones, roughly 96% recorded once. Input material: naive CD4+ T cells sorted from blood. Documented subset: CD45RA+ positively selected. These receptor sequences come from a man between 18 and 29 years old in good health.

This clone was observed a single time. The chain couples TRBV4-1 to TRBJ1-2; 9 bases match TRBD1. CDR3 size: 15 residues. Germline CDR1 MGHRA, CDR2 YSYEKL. The V segment lost 3 bases and the J segment 2 bases; nucleotides outside the gene matches: 4. The CDR3 coding sequence is TGCGCCAGCAGCCAGACAGGGGGTCCCAACTATGGCTACACCTTC. This codes for CASSQTGGPNYGYTF.

This chain connects TRBV11-2 to TRBJ2-7; D ambiguous. Germline V gene sequence: CDR1 SGHAT, CDR2 FQNNGV. The length of the CDR3 is 13 residues. The ends were cut back, 1 base at V and 2 bases at J, with 6 bases in the middle. CDR3 loop: CASSLGAPYEQYF. As DNA, the CDR3 is TGTGCCAGCAGCTTAGGTGCCCCCTACGAGCAGTACTTC.

The chain's CDR3 is CASSPGQGAHFEQYF. The CDR3 nucleotides read TGTGCCAGCTCACCGGGACAGGGGGCGCATTTCGAGCAGTACTTC. V gene TRBV18 combines with J gene TRBJ2-7, with 12 positions matching TRBD1. Germline CDR1 is KGHSH and CDR2 is LQKENI. The CDR3 is 15 residues long. The V gene end was trimmed by 3 bases and the J gene end by 6 bases; junction bases not matched to a gene: 6.

The genes are TRBV5-1 and TRBJ2-1, with 8 nucleotides matching TRBD2. Trimming cost V 6 bases and J 3 bases; bases outside gene matches: 8. CDR1 SGHRS and CDR2 YFSETQ come from the germline V gene. The CDR3 is made up of 15 amino acids. The CDR3 reads CASTIQAGGYNEQFF. The CDR3 DNA reads as TGCGCCAGCACCATACAGGCGGGGGGCTACAATGAGCAGTTCTTC.

The rearrangement uses TRBV7-2 and TRBJ1-1; no definite D call. V shed 5 bases and J shed 0 bases, with 13 bases lying between them. The CDR3 is 15 amino acids. Germline V gene data show CDR1 as SGHTA and CDR2 as FQGNSA. The CDR3 sequence is CASSPRVGMNTEAFF. The CDR3 region has the DNA TGTGCCAGCAGCCCCCGGGTGGGGATGAACACTGAAGCTTTCTTT.

The chain links TRBV10-3 to TRBJ1-1; D is undetermined. The germline V and J ends were trimmed by 0 bases and 1 base, with 9 bases remaining between them. From germline, CDR1 is ENHRY and CDR2 SYGVKD. The CDR3 has 15 residues. CDR3 nucleotides: TGTGCCATCAGTGAGTCTACGCGGACGAACACTGAAGCTTTCTTT. It codes for CAISESTRTNTEAFF.

This sequence joins TRBV6-1 and TRBJ1-2; D possibly corresponds to TRBD1 (5 bases). The CDR3 runs 14 residues. V gave up 3 bases and J gave up 3 bases, with 11 bases separating them. CDR1 is MNHNS, CDR2 SASEGT, per germline. In nucleotides, the CDR3 is TGTGCCAGCAGTGAGACGGGGGGGGACTATGGCTACACCTTC. It specifies CASSETGGDYGYTF.

This clone was detected once. The CDR3 region has the DNA TGTGCCATCAGTGAGTCTCTGGACAGGGGACGGGCAGATACGCAGTATTTT. Its protein product is CAISESLDRGRADTQYF. V gene TRBV10-3 combines with J gene TRBJ2-3; 9 nucleotides match TRBD1. Per the germline V gene, CDR1 is ENHRY and CDR2 is SYGVKD. This CDR3 has 17 residues. V gave up 0 bases and J gave up 4 bases; unmatched junction bases: 8.

To note about this clone: This same CDR3 is encoded by further DNA sequences in the sample. The V gene is TRBV7-2, the J gene TRBJ2-7; 8 bases match TRBD1. This CDR3 is built from 15 residues. In germline, CDR1 is SGHTA, CDR2 FQGNSA. V gave up 0 bases and J gave up 3 bases; unmatched junction bases: 4. CDR3 protein: CASSLAGDRSYEQYF. The CDR3 DNA sequence: TGTGCCAGCAGCTTAGCCGGGGACAGGAGCTACGAGCAGTACTTC. Full variable domain (missing parts from reference TRBV7-2 and TRBJ2-7): GAGVSQSPSNKVTEKGKDVELRCDPISGHTALYWYRQSLGQGLEFLIYFQGNSAPDKSGLPSDRFSAERTGGSVSTLTIQRTQQEDSAVYLCASSLAGDRSYEQYFGPGTRLTVT.

The rearrangement joins TRBV30 to TRBJ1-5; D is perhaps TRBD1 (5 bases). V was clipped by 1 base and J by 8 bases, with 12 bases between them. Germline CDR1 reads GTSNPN; CDR2 reads SVGIG (reference sequence). The CDR3 is 13 amino acids. CDR3 DNA: TGTGCCTGGAGTGACAGGAGCGCCGAGCCCCAGCATTTT. This gives the protein CAWSDRSAEPQHF.

J is TRBJ2-5 and V is TRBV5-4; 9 bases are shared with TRBD1. The junction had 3 bases not matched to a gene; V was cut back by 4 bases and J by 2 bases. The CDR3 has 14 amino acids. Germline V gives CDR1 SGHNT, CDR2 YYREEE (reference sequence). This CDR3 is CASSQDRGQETQYF. CDR3 DNA sequence: TGTGCCAGCAGCCAGGACAGGGGACAAGAGACCCAGTACTTC.

Written as DNA, the CDR3 is TGCGCCAGCAGTGACTCCAGGGGTAACTCCTACAATGAGCAGTTCTTC. Residues: CASSDSRGNSYNEQFF. The V call is TRBV10-1, the J call TRBJ2-1; tentative D call: TRBD1 (6 bases). Germline assignment: CDR1 WNHNN and CDR2 SYGVQD (reference sequence). The CDR3 is 16 amino acids. Trimming pared 3 bases from V and 0 bases from J, leaving 12 bases between.

This clone was seen a single time. The rearrangement uses TRBV7-9 and TRBJ1-1; tentatively, D is TRBD1 (5 bases). Trimming removed 5 bases at V and 1 base at J, with 14 bases between. The CDR3 consists of 15 residues. In germline, CDR1 is SEHNR, CDR2 FQNEAQ (reference sequence). CDR3 sequence reads: CASSGRVVRNTEAFF. The CDR3 DNA sequence: TGTGCCAGCAGCGGCAGGGTTGTAAGGAACACTGAAGCTTTCTTT.

This chain links TRBV5-1 with TRBJ2-1; TRBD2 might be the D (6 bases). The CDR3 runs to 15 residues. The ends were cut back, 3 bases at V and 3 bases at J, with 13 bases in the middle. Per the germline V gene, CDR1 is SGHRS and CDR2 is YFSETQ. The CDR3 nucleotides are TGCGCCAGCAGCTGGGAGGCGGGGAGCTACAATGAGCAGTTCTTC. Translation gives CASSWEAGSYNEQFF.

The chain has TRBV9 and TRBJ2-6, with a weak D call TRBD1 (5 bases). CDR3 size: 18 residues. Trimming left V 1 base short and J 0 bases short, with 14 bases between. Germline-derived CDR1 and CDR2 are SGDLS and YYNGEE. The CDR3 loop is CASSVSGPLHSGANVLTF. In DNA form, the CDR3 reads TGTGCCAGCAGCGTATCAGGGCCCTTACACTCTGGGGCCAACGTCCTGACTTTC.

The chain's CDR3 is CASSSGIGVSSYNSPLHF. The CDR3 DNA reads TGTGCCAGCAGCTCCGGGATAGGAGTTAGCTCCTATAATTCACCCCTCCACTTT. The chain employs TRBV5-6 and TRBJ1-6; no clear D. Germline V gene data show CDR1 as SGHDT and CDR2 as YYEEEE. The V and J ends lost 3 bases and 0 bases respectively, with 16 bases between them. This CDR3 comprises 18 residues. Full variable domain (rest looked up from reference TRBV5-6 and TRBJ1-6): DAGVTQSPTHLIKTRGQQVTLRCSPKSGHDTVSWYQQALGQGPQFIFQYYEEEERQRGNFPDRFSGHQFPNYSSELNVNALLLGDSALYLCASSSGIGVSSYNSPLHFGNGTRLTVT.

This clone showed up just once. The same CDR3 can be traced to other DNA sequences in this sample. This chain connects TRBV7-9 to TRBJ2-7, with unresolved D. There are 12 residues in the CDR3. The germline V gene has CDR1 SEHNR and CDR2 FQNEAQ (reference sequence). Trimming stripped 3 bases from V and 4 bases from J, with 7 bases between. The DNA for the CDR3 is TGTGCCAGCAGCTTTACAGCATACGAGCAGTACTTC. Translating it yields CASSFTAYEQYF.

In the case of this clone: The sample has other DNA sequences that encode this CDR3 too. The gene calls are TRBV28 and TRBJ1-5; TRBD1 might be the D (6 bases). The CDR3 runs 14 residues. The ends were cut back, 7 bases at V and 0 bases at J, with 10 bases in the middle. Germline assignment: CDR1 MDHEN and CDR2 SYDVKM. CDR3 residues: CASIRDTSNQPQHF. DNA of the CDR3: TGTGCCAGCATCCGGGACACTAGCAATCAGCCCCAGCATTTT.

DNA for the CDR3: TGTGCCAGCAGTAGGCCGGGGGGCTCCTACAATGAGCAGTTCTTC. Translated: CASSRPGGSYNEQFF. The V call is TRBV6-5, the J call TRBJ2-1, with TRBD2 matching over 7 bases. V dropped 5 bases and J dropped 0; count of bases not matched to a gene: 4. This CDR3 is 15 amino acids long. Per the germline V gene, CDR1 is MNHEY and CDR2 is SVGAGI.

The chain uses TRBV21-1 and TRBJ1-5; the table gives TRBD1 as D, unverified against the DNA. TRBV21-1 is annotated as a pseudogene. The CDR3 length is 12 residues. This chain's CDR3 is CASSEAGTVKHF. CDR3 bases: TGTGCCAGCAGCGAAGCTGGGACAGTTAAGCATTTT.

This clone showed up many times. The chain links TRBV27 to TRBJ1-1; possibly TRBD1 for D (5 bases). In germline, CDR1 is MNHEY, CDR2 SMNVEV (reference sequence). The V end lost 5 bases, the J end lost 1 base, and 11 bases lay between the germline ends. There are 14 residues in the CDR3. Written as DNA, the CDR3 is TGTGCCAGCAGTCGGGGCCGACAGAACACTGAAGCTTTCTTT. Its translation is CASSRGRQNTEAFF.

Here the CDR3 reads CASSYPLYTGTGGYTF. DNA of the CDR3: TGTGCCAGCAGTTACCCCCTCTATACAGGGACAGGTGGCTACACCTTC. The chain recombines TRBV6-6 with TRBJ1-2; 8 bases fit TRBD1. The ends lost 2 bases at V and 7 bases at J; junction bases unmatched: 12. CDR1 is MNHNY, CDR2 SVGAGI, per germline (reference sequence). The CDR3 has 16 residues.

The chain recombines TRBV7-2 with TRBJ2-1; TRBD2 aligns across 8 bases. CDR1 SGHTA and CDR2 FQGNSA come from the germline V gene. V lost 6 bases, J lost 1 base, and 8 bases stayed unmatched. The CDR3 consists of 16 residues. Written as DNA, the CDR3 is TGTGCCAGCAGTTCCCCTGCGGGGGGTTCCTACAATGAGCAGTTCTTC. As protein: CASSSPAGGSYNEQFF.

The chain links TRBV7-9 to TRBJ2-7; 9 nucleotides line up with TRBD1. This CDR3 spans 14 amino acids. The junction had 6 bases not matched to a gene; V was cut back by 4 bases and J by 5 bases. Germline lookup yields CDR1 SEHNR and CDR2 FQNEAQ (reference sequence). The CDR3 loop reads CASSSQGAIDEQYF. The DNA of the CDR3 is TGTGCCAGCAGCTCACAGGGGGCAATCGACGAGCAGTACTTC.

This CDR3 reads CASSLGDKINSPLHF. The DNA of the CDR3 is TGTGCCAGCAGTTTAGGGGATAAAATTAATTCACCCCTCCACTTT. The rearrangement uses TRBV27 and TRBJ1-6; D unclear. The CDR3 spans 15 residues. In germline, CDR1 is MNHEY, CDR2 SMNVEV (reference sequence). V dropped 2 bases and J dropped 6 bases, with 11 bases sitting between them.

There are a few counts of this clone. The gene calls are TRBV2 and TRBJ1-6; D not resolved. The CDR3 extends over 12 amino acids. Germline CDR1 reads SNHLY; CDR2 reads FYNNEI. The V end lost 5 bases, the J end lost 10 bases, and 9 bases lay between the germline ends. The CDR3 sequence is CASSPRWSPLHF. The CDR3 DNA is TGTGCCAGCAGTCCGCGGTGGTCACCCCTCCACTTT.